This TCR beta chain was retrieved from a study of technical replicates of blood from a handful of donors. Profiled with immunoSEQ multiplex PCR; TCRdb holds only in-frame clones, not every one. Of about 70,000 clones in the sample, 95% to 97% were seen once. V was clipped by 6 bases and J by 6 bases, with 18 bases between them. Germline V CDR1 and CDR2: LNHDA, SQIVND (reference sequence). There are 14 residues in the CDR3. The source material was T cells isolated from PBMCs. This receptor was identified in a human donor in good health. The chain employs TRBV19 and TRBJ2-7, with D perhaps TRBD1 (5 bases). CDR3 bases: TGTGCCAGTAGCCTAGGGGTTATCTCGGGCGAGCAGTACTTC. This encodes CASSLGVISGEQYF.